This T cell receptor (beta chain) was documented in a study of T cells in Graves' hyperthyroidism and ophthalmopathy. Study-wide results and limits: Ophthalmopathy was predicted by the model a median of about six months ahead of onset. By a 13 V-J model, ophthalmopathy was set apart from stable hyperthyroidism.

Graves' hyperthyroidism showing no ophthalmopathy progression within 18 months was considered stable. This sample holds PBMCs from under 11 ml fresh peripheral blood. For this clonotype: Its specificity is not known.

From RNA transcripts, TCR beta CDR3 regions were amplified. First-round RT-PCR targeting the TCR CDR3 was performed with the HTBI primer set. Each CDR3 protein is one row after TCRdb ran MiXCR on the multiplex PCR reads. The sample lists 250,000 to 350,000 distinct CDR3 sequences; around 17% were seen once. The CDR3 runs to 16 residues. Per germline, CDR1 SGHVS and CDR2 FNYEAQ. The V end lost 1 base, the J end lost 2 bases, and 15 bases lay between the germline ends. The sequenced material came from blood. The clonotype comes from a man aged 25 to 40 with Graves' hyperthyroidism. J is TRBJ2-7 and V is TRBV7-6; D uncertain. For the CDR3, the DNA is TGTGCCAGCAGCTTAGAGGATCCACTCACCGCCTACGAGCAGTACTTC. Translated, it gives CASSLEDPLTAYEQYF.